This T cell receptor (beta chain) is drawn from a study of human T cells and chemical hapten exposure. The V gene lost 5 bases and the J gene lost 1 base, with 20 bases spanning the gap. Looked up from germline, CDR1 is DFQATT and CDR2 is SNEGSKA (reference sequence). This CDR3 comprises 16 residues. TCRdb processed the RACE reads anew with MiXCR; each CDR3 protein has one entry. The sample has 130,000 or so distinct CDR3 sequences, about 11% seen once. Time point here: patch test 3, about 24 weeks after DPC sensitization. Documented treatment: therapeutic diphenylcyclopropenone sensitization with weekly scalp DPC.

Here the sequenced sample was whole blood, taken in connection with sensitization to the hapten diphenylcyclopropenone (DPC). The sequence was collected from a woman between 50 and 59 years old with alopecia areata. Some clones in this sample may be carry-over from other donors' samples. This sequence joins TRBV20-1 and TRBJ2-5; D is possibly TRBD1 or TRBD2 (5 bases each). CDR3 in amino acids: CSALIPGRNTQETQYF. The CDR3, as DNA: TGCAGTGCTCTGATCCCGGGACGGAACACCCAAGAGACCCAGTACTTC.